This TCR beta chain was documented in a study of regulatory T cells in long-lasting Graves disease. Study-level points and caveats: Persistent disease was characterized by preferential usage of TRBV28, TRBJ1-2 and TRBJ2-5. Relative to newly diagnosed Graves' patients, persistent ones had lower TCR diversity. Possibly, too few samples lowered accuracy.

This CDR3 has 14 residues. The V gene's germline CDR1 is LNHNV and CDR2 YYDKDF (reference sequence). The V end was cut by 0 bases, the J end by 3 bases, with 9 bases between. Library construction for TCR beta used iRepertoire HTBI primers and Arm-PCR of CDR3 regions. TCRdb re-analysed the multiplex PCR reads in MiXCR, keeping a single row per CDR3 protein. Of about 430,000 distinct CDR3 sequences in the sample, over 20% were seen once. The time point: persistent/refractory GD, antithyroid drugs over 5 years with positive TRAb. Making the TCR library involved RNA that had been extracted from PBMCs. Those enrolled as patients came out of an endocrinology department in Xi'an, China. This clonotype was recorded at least ten times. Its antigen is undetermined.

This sequence originates from a female donor with Graves disease. Sample: peripheral blood mononuclear cells (PBMCs), taken when the disease was refractory, from a patient treated with antithyroid drugs. The chain has TRBV15 and TRBJ2-7, with D unclear. CDR3 DNA sequence: TGTGCCACCAGCAGAGAACGCGACATCTACGAGCAGTACTTC. Its protein product is CATSRERDIYEQYF.